Here is one TCR beta chain with its context. Its antigen is unidentified. The data were taken from a study of vaccination and CD4 T cells after COVID-19. Indicated treatment: roughly 10-day PBMC culture with coronavirus spike peptide pools or control peptides (ViraFEST assay). Sequencing of cultured CD4+ T cell DNA used the Oncomine TCR Beta short-read assay. After culture, CD4+ T cells served as the source for genomic DNA extraction. Using its own MiXCR run on the PCR reads, TCRdb lists one record per CDR3 protein. The sample holds around 15,000 distinct CDR3 sequences, around 24% seen once. This CDR3 comprises 15 residues. Trimming stripped 3 bases from V and 2 bases from J, with 10 bases between.

The sequenced material came from cultured CD4+ T cells from blood. The chain combines TRBV12-3 or TRBV12-4 with TRBJ2-2; D unresolved. This sequence was found in a human donor with COVID-19. In DNA form, the CDR3 reads TGTGCCAGCAGTTTTAGGCTTTCTAACACCGGGGAGCTGTTTTTT. Its translation: CASSFRLSNTGELFF.